The clone carrying this TCR beta chain was seen ten or more times. Its antigen is as yet unknown. The entry originates in a study of T cells in Graves' hyperthyroidism and ophthalmopathy. Researchers barred patients who had uncontrolled infection, other autoimmune disease, pregnancy or lactation. Together with thyroid ultrasound, orbital computed tomography, serum thyroxine and TRAb, clinical symptoms were used for diagnoses. TCR beta CDR3 sequences were amplified from RNA transcripts. HTBI primers were used for first-round RT-PCR of the TCR CDR3. TCRdb re-called the multiplex PCR reads with MiXCR, one entry per CDR3 protein. The profile shows approximately 500,000 distinct CDR3 sequences, around 45% of them singletons. General study points: Blood shared most expanded thyroid clonotypes above 0.001. Ophthalmopathy onset followed model prediction by a median about 6.5 months.

Trimming took 8 bases from V and 8 from J, leaving 19 bases between them. The CDR3 has 15 amino acids. The sample comprised peripheral blood or thyroid tissue (not recorded which). This clonotype originated in a woman between 18 and 29 years old with Graves' hyperthyroidism. The chain employs TRBV12-3 or TRBV12-4 and TRBJ1-6; D not certain. CDR3 coding DNA: TGTGCCAGCCTCACTACGGCTTTGATGGATTCACCCCTCCACTTT. It codes for CASLTTALMDSPLHF.